This T cell receptor beta chain came from a study of shared clonotypes between healthy human individuals. Using immunoSEQ multiplex PCR, the repertoire was profiled, and TCRdb retains in-frame clones only, with some absent. The sample includes 2 million to 2.5 million clones, 93% of them seen just once. From germline, CDR1 is MGHRA and CDR2 YSYEKL. This CDR3 comprises 17 residues. V shed 1 base, J shed 0 bases, and the junction held 6 bases outside the gene matches. V is TRBV4-1 and J is TRBJ2-7, with 10 bases matching TRBD2. The sample taken for sequencing was naive CD4+ T cells from PBMCs. The sample's subset: CD45RA+ positively selected. The TCR comes from a man younger than 35 in good health. Some clones in this sample may be carry-over from other donors' samples. The CDR3 region is CASSQARASGSSYEQYF. DNA of the CDR3: TGCGCCAGCAGCCAAGCAAGGGCTAGCGGGAGCTCCTACGAGCAGTACTTC.